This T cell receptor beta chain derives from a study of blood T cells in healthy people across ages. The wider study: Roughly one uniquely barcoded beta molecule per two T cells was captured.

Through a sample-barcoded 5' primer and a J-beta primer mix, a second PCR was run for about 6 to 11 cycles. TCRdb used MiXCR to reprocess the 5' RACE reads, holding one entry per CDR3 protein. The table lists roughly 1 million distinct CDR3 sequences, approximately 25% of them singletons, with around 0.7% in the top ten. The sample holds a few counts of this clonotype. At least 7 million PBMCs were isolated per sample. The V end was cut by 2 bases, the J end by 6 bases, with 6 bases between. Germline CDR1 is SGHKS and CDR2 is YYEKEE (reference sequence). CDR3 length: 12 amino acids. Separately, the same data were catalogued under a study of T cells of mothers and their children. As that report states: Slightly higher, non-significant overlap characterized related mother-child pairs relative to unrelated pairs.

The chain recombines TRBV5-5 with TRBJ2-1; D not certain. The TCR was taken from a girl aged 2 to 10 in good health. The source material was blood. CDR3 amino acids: CASSFGLNEQFF. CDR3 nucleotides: TGTGCCAGCAGCTTCGGCCTCAATGAGCAGTTCTTC. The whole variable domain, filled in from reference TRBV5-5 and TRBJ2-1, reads DAGVTQSPTHLIKTRGQQVTLRCSPISGHKSVSWYQQVLGQGPQFIFQYYEKEERGRGNFPDRFSARQFPNYSSELNVNALLLGDSALYLCASSFGLNEQFFGPGTRLTVL.